This entry lists 20 T cell receptor beta chains sequenced from one sample in a study of T cells in Graves' hyperthyroidism and ophthalmopathy (dated by TCRdb to the late 2010s). The library was prepared using multiplex PCR. These reads were obtained on an Illumina HiSeq 2000. Amplification of TCR beta CDR3 regions was carried out from RNA transcripts. A first-round RT-PCR of the TCR CDR3 used the HTBI primer set with the Qiagen OneStep RT-PCR kit. TCRdb reanalyzed the raw reads on its own, using fastp at Q25 for trimming and MiXCR for clone calling, and kept in-frame beta chains. Identical CDR3 protein sequences are pooled into one entry, listed with their most common genes and DNA. This sample holds some 200,000 distinct CDR3 sequences; about 15% were observed only once. The leading ten clones occupy around 48% of the sample. Sequences were obtained from blood. These receptors all come from a woman between 45 and 60 years old with Graves' hyperthyroidism.

This clonotype was detected a few times. The V call is TRBV19, the J call TRBJ2-4, with 9 bases lining up with TRBD1. This CDR3 is built from 15 residues. In germline, CDR1 is LNHDA, CDR2 SQIVND (reference sequence). The V and J ends lost 6 bases and 7 bases, in that order; junction bases with no gene match: 10. CDR3 sequence reads: CASRITGGGMNIQYF. For the CDR3, the DNA is TGTGCCAGTAGGATTACAGGGGGCGGGATGAACATTCAGTACTTC.

The table lists this clonotype with a few counts. V and J are TRBV5-1 and TRBJ2-5; TRBD1 matches at 9 bases. CDR3 length equals 16 residues. After removal of 0 bases from V and 4 bases from J, the junction contained 7 bases not matched to a gene. In germline, CDR1 is SGHRS, CDR2 YFSETQ. Here the CDR3 reads CASSLAGTGTGETQYF. The CDR3 bases are TGCGCCAGCAGCTTGGCCGGGACAGGGACCGGAGAGACCCAGTACTTC. Full variable domain (rest looked up from reference TRBV5-1 and TRBJ2-5): KAGVTQTPRYLIKTRGQQVTLSCSPISGHRSVSWYQQTPGQGLQFLFEYFSETQRNKGNFPGRFSGRQFSNSRSEMNVSTLELGDSALYLCASSLAGTGTGETQYFGPGTRLLVL.

This clonotype was counted many times. The gene calls are TRBV6-1 and TRBJ2-3, with 9 bases aligning to TRBD2. The junction had 7 bases not matched to a gene; V was cut back by 6 bases and J by 6 bases. CDR3 length: 14 amino acids. Looked up from germline, CDR1 is MNHNS and CDR2 is SASEGT. For the CDR3, the DNA is TGTGCCAGCAGCATTGGGACTAGCTGGGATACGCAGTATTTT. This translates into CASSIGTSWDTQYF.

This clonotype was counted at least ten times. The rearrangement joins TRBV18 to TRBJ1-5, with a possible D match to TRBD1 (5 bases). The CDR3 contains 15 residues. The V gene's germline CDR1 is KGHSH and CDR2 LQKENI. Trimming removed 6 bases at V and 1 base at J, with 13 bases between. The CDR3 coding sequence is TGTGCCAGCTCTCTGGGGGTGGAGAGCAATCAGCCCCAGCATTTT. Residues: CASSLGVESNQPQHF.

This clonotype was counted at least ten times. This sequence joins TRBV7-9 and TRBJ2-7; D could derive from TRBD1 or TRBD2 (5 bases each). Germline CDR1 is SEHNR and CDR2 is FQNEAQ (reference sequence). Trimming pared 4 bases from V and 2 bases from J, leaving 12 bases between. The CDR3 is made up of 14 amino acids. The CDR3 DNA reads as TGTGCCAGCAGCTCCGGGGACGACCCCTACGAGCAGTACTTC. This encodes CASSSGDDPYEQYF.

The sample holds many counts of this clonotype. The V and J genes are TRBV18 and TRBJ1-2, with D possibly TRBD1 on 5 matching bases. With 3 bases removed from V and 4 bases from J, the gap between germline ends came to 15 bases. The CDR3 extends over 15 amino acids. Germline lookup yields CDR1 KGHSH and CDR2 LQKENI. The CDR3 bases are TGTGCCAGCTCACCCCTTGATCAGGGAGGCTATGGCTACACCTTC. Translation gives CASSPLDQGGYGYTF.

The chain uses TRBV5-1 and TRBJ1-1; D is unresolved. The CDR3 sequence is 15 residues long. CDR1 is SGHRS, CDR2 YFSETQ, per germline. V lost 0 bases to trimming and J lost 1 base, with 10 bases between them. The CDR3 nucleotides are TGCGCCAGCAGCTTGGAGGACCTCGGGAACACTGAAGCTTTCTTT. This gives the protein CASSLEDLGNTEAFF.

The chain combines TRBV29-1 with TRBJ1-2; D is ambiguous. CDR3 length: 13 amino acids. Germline CDR1 reads SQVTM; CDR2 reads ANQGSEA. Deletions cut 3 bases from V and 5 bases from J, with 13 bases between. The CDR3: CSVESEVRYGYTF. The CDR3 DNA sequence: TGCAGCGTTGAGTCCGAGGTACGGTATGGCTACACCTTC.

This chain uses TRBV5-1 with TRBJ2-1; TRBD2 matches 10 bases. V shed 3 bases and J 8 bases; nucleotides not matched to a gene: 5. The CDR3 runs to 14 residues. Germline values: CDR1 SGHRS, CDR2 YFSETQ. In nucleotides, the CDR3 is TGCGCCAGCAGCTCCCACGGGACTAGCGATGAGCAGTTCTTC. Amino acids: CASSSHGTSDEQFF.

As regards this clonotype: A clone one base away is much larger, so this may be a read error. The chain joins TRBV5-1 to TRBJ2-1; D is unresolved. V lost 1 base and J 10 bases, leaving 12 bases between the germline ends. Germline V CDR1 and CDR2: SGHRS, YFSETQ. CDR3 length: 13 amino acids. The CDR3 here is CASSLSASYEQFF. The CDR3, as DNA: TGCGCCAGCAGCTTGTCAGCTTCCTACGAGCAGTTCTTC.

Ten or more counts support this clonotype. V and J are TRBV2 and TRBJ2-7, with TRBD1 identical over 7 bases. The CDR3 sequence is 15 residues long. Germline assignment: CDR1 SNHLY and CDR2 FYNNEI. The trim removed 2 bases at V and 7 bases at J, leaving 11 bases unmatched. CDR3 amino acids: CASSEISLTGQEQYF. The CDR3, as DNA: TGTGCCAGCAGTGAAATAAGCTTGACAGGGCAGGAGCAGTACTTC. Drawing the rest from reference TRBV2 and TRBJ2-7, the complete variable domain is EPEVTQTPSHQVTQMGQEVILRCVPISNHLYFYWYRQILGQKVEFLVSFYNNEISEKSEIFDDQFSVERPDGSNFTLKIRSTKLEDSAMYFCASSEISLTGQEQYFGPGTRLTVT.

This clonotype was observed at least ten times. This chain uses TRBV6-1 with TRBJ2-1; the match to TRBD1 covers 7 bases. The germline V gene encodes CDR1 MNHNS and CDR2 SASEGT. J was trimmed by 7 bases and V by 7 bases; bases with no gene match: 10. CDR3 size: 14 residues. The CDR3 spells CASKTGALENEQFF. CDR3 bases: TGTGCCAGCAAAACAGGGGCTTTGGAGAATGAGCAGTTCTTC.

This clonotype has a count of ten or more. The chain couples TRBV6-5 to TRBJ2-1; tentatively, D is TRBD2 (5 bases). V gave up 2 bases and J gave up 8 bases, with 16 bases separating them. Germline V CDR1 and CDR2: MNHEY, SVGAGI. This CDR3 is built from 15 residues. CDR3 sequence: CASSYGLGEKYEQFF. CDR3 DNA: TGTGCCAGCAGTTACGGCCTCGGGGAAAAATATGAGCAGTTCTTC.

This clonotype was observed many times. The chain couples TRBV2 to TRBJ2-3, with D perhaps matching TRBD1 (5 bases). The V gene lost 2 bases and the J gene lost 4 bases, with 13 bases spanning the gap. Germline CDR1 is SNHLY and CDR2 is FYNNEI. CDR3 size: 15 residues. The CDR3 DNA sequence: TGTGCCAGCAGTGAACTCCCGTTGGGGCCAGATACGCAGTATTTT. It encodes CASSELPLGPDTQYF. The full variable domain, with the rest looked up from reference TRBV2 and TRBJ2-3, is EPEVTQTPSHQVTQMGQEVILRCVPISNHLYFYWYRQILGQKVEFLVSFYNNEISEKSEIFDDQFSVERPDGSNFTLKIRSTKLEDSAMYFCASSELPLGPDTQYFGPGTRLTVL.

This clonotype has at least ten counts. V gene TRBV20-1 combines with J gene TRBJ1-1; 8 bases map to TRBD1. Germline trimming cut 2 bases from V and 4 bases from J; bases unmatched to any gene: 9. The CDR3 loop spans 15 amino acids. Germline CDR1 and CDR2: DFQATT and SNEGSKA (reference sequence). CDR3 in DNA: TGCAGTGCTAGAAGCCCTACAGGGGGGGGCACTGAAGCTTTCTTT. Translated: CSARSPTGGGTEAFF.

This clonotype has ten or more counts. This chain uses TRBV29-1 with TRBJ1-1; possible D gene TRBD1, 6 bases. V lost 6 bases to trimming and J lost 4 bases, with 15 bases between them. CDR3 size: 13 residues. From germline, CDR1 is SQVTM and CDR2 ANQGSEA. The CDR3 here is CSVLTGGSTEAFF. CDR3 sequence (DNA): TGCAGCGTACTGACAGGAGGGAGCACTGAAGCTTTCTTT.

This clonotype was seen once. This clone may be a read error of a much larger clone one base away. The chain links TRBV10-3 to TRBJ2-7, with a weak D call TRBD2 (6 bases). The CDR3 runs 16 residues. The germline gives CDR1 ENHRY, CDR2 SYGVKD. V was shortened by 1 base and J by 2 bases, with 15 bases between the two germline ends. In DNA form, the CDR3 reads TGTGCCATCAGTGAGTACGGGACTGGCGGGGCCTACGAGCAGTACTTC. Its protein product is CAISEYGTGGAYEQYF.

This chain uses TRBV6-1 with TRBJ2-5; no clear D gene. The germline gives CDR1 MNHNS, CDR2 SASEGT. This CDR3 is built from 13 residues. Trimming cost V 5 bases and J 7 bases, with 14 bases left between them. CDR3 DNA sequence: TGTGCCAGCAGTCAGACCACGGGTTTGACCCAGTACTTC. Protein product: CASSQTTGLTQYF.

As for this clonotype: The junction differs from germline at one of its ends, possibly a read error. V gene TRBV12-3 or TRBV12-4 combines with J gene TRBJ2-5, with 7 bases identical to TRBD1. The CDR3 length is 16 residues. Here the CDR3 reads CVSSFGQAPRLETQYF. Here the CDR3 DNA reads TGTGTCAGCAGTTTCGGACAGGCACCAAGGTTGGAGACCCAGTACTTC.

Many counts were recorded for this clonotype. The chain combines TRBV12-3 or TRBV12-4 with TRBJ2-1; 7 bases map to TRBD2. Trimming took 5 bases from V and 8 from J; bases not matched to a gene: 6. The CDR3 sequence is 13 residues long. CDR3 residues: CASSPGTTDEQFF. CDR3 coding DNA: TGTGCCAGCAGTCCCGGGACTACCGATGAGCAGTTCTTC.